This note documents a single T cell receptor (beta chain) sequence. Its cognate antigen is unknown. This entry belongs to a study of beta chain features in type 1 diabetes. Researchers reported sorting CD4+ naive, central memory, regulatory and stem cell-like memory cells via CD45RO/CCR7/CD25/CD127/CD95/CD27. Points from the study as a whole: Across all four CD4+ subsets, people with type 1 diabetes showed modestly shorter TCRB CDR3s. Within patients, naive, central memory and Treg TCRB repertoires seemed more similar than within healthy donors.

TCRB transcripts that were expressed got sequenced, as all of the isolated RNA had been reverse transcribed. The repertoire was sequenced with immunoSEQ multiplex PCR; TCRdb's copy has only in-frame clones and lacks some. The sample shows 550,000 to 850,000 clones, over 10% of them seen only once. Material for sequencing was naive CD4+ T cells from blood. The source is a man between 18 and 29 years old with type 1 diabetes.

CDR3 in DNA: TGTGCCAGCAGTTACTCGATTCTTGAGGGGGCCTATGGCTACACCTTC. Protein: CASSYSILEGAYGYTF. This chain connects TRBV6-5 to TRBJ1-2; 7 bases are a match to TRBD1. Germline CDR1 MNHEY, CDR2 SVGAGI. The CDR3 covers 16 residues. With V trimmed by 0 bases and J by 4 bases, 8 bases remained unmatched.